A selection of T cell receptor beta chains follows, all from one sample in a study of vaccination and CD4 T cells after COVID-19. The antigens these receptors bind are not known. TCRdb independently ran MiXCR on the PCR reads; one entry per CDR3 protein. Of about 9,700 distinct CDR3 sequences listed, under 60% were seen once; the top ten hold approximately 20%. Material: CD4+ T cells from blood, cultured in vitro. The receptors shown here come from a human donor who had recovered from COVID-19. Both conserved end residues are part of each CDR3. A D gene is named only where the DNA matches it firmly. Size is stated for part of the rows, as once, few or many counts, or as a class when the clone is expanded.

V	J	D	size	length	DNA	CDR3
TRBV20-1	TRBJ1-2	NA	NA	21	NA	CSAARGGSKNIQYFGAYGYTF
TRBV10-3	TRBJ2-5	NA	few	16	TGTGCCTCCGCCGCTAGAAAATCGGGGGCGAAAGAGACCCAGTACTTC	CASAARKSGAKETQYF
TRBV20-1	TRBJ2-7	TRBD2	NA	14	TGCAGTGCTCAGTCCCCGGGGGGAAGGTACGAGCAGTACTTC	CSAQSPGGRYEQYF
TRBV12-3/TRBV12-4	TRBJ1-2	NA	NA	15	TGTGCCAGCAGTTTAGATGTCAGGGAAAGCTATGGCTACACCTTC	CASSLDVRESYGYTF
TRBV30	TRBJ1-1	NA	NA	13	TGTGCCTGGAGTCTGAGATCGGGCACTGAAGCTTTCTTT	CAWSLRSGTEAFF
TRBV5-5	TRBJ1-1	TRBD1	few	13	TGTGCCAGCAGCTTAGGGGGCGCGCCCCAAGCTTTCTTT	CASSLGGAPQAFF
TRBV6-2/TRBV6-3	TRBJ2-6	NA	few	14	TGTGCCAGCAGTTACAGCTCTGGGGCCAACGTCCTGACTTTC	CASSYSSGANVLTF
TRBV7-2	TRBJ2-1	TRBD2	NA	14	TGTGCCAGCAGCTTAGAGGGTAGCGGGACTGAGCAGTTCTTC	CASSLEGSGTEQFF
TRBV20-1	TRBJ2-7	TRBD1	NA	14	TGCAGTGCTCGCCCCCGGGACAGGGGCTACGAGCAGTACTTC	CSARPRDRGYEQYF
TRBV12-3/TRBV12-4	TRBJ2-3	TRBD2	NA	17	TGTGCCAGCAGTCTCCTAGCGGGGGGCCTCTTCGGGGGAACGCAGTATTTT	CASSLLAGGLFGGTQYF
TRBV6-1	TRBJ2-7	NA	NA	14	TGTGCCAGCAGCCGCGGTGAGGCTTCCTACGAGCAGTACTTC	CASSRGEASYEQYF
TRBV5-4	TRBJ2-1	NA	NA	16	TGTGCCAGCAGCTTAGGTGGGAGAGCTACCTACAATGAGCAGTTCTTC	CASSLGGRATYNEQFF
TRBV7-3	TRBJ2-3	TRBD2	NA	21	TGTGCCAGCAGCTTAAGACCCGAATCCGTTGACTCTAGCGGGGCCACAGATACGCAGTATTTT	CASSLRPESVDSSGATDTQYF
TRBV6-5	TRBJ1-2	TRBD1	NA	15	TGTGCCAGCAGTTACGGGGGACAGATTAACTATGGCTACACCTTC	CASSYGGQINYGYTF
TRBV27	TRBJ2-7	NA	NA	9	TGTGCCAGCAAGGAGGAGCAGTACTTC	CASKEEQYF
TRBV4-3	TRBJ2-1	TRBD2	NA	14	TGCGCCAGCAGCCAAGTAGGCGGGGGTAATGAGCAGTTCTTC	CASSQVGGGNEQFF
TRBV2	TRBJ1-2	NA	once	13	TGTGCCAGCACATCCGGGCCGGGCGGTGGCTACACCTTC	CASTSGPGGGYTF
TRBV19	TRBJ1-2	NA	NA	13	TGTGCCAGTAGTCAAGGGGGAGACTATGGCTACACCTTC	CASSQGGDYGYTF
TRBV2	TRBJ2-6	TRBD1	NA	15	TGTGCCAGCAGCGCGACAGGGCCCGGGGCCAACGTCCTGACTTTC	CASSATGPGANVLTF
TRBV19	TRBJ2-2	NA	NA	13	TGTGCCAGTACCGGGGGTAACACCGGGGAGCTGTTTTTT	CASTGGNTGELFF
TRBV7-3	TRBJ1-1	NA	NA	13	TGTGCCAGCAGCTCCCAGGCGGGTACTGAAGCTTTCTTT	CASSSQAGTEAFF
TRBV7-2	TRBJ2-1	TRBD1	NA	15	TGTGCCAGCAGCTCTTCGAGGGGGCCTTACAATGAGCAGTTCTTC	CASSSSRGPYNEQFF
TRBV7-2	TRBJ1-5	NA	once	13	TGTGCCAGCAGCTATCAGGGCAATCAGCCCCAGCATTTT	CASSYQGNQPQHF
TRBV6-5	TRBJ2-6	NA	NA	13	TGTGCCAGCAGTTACGCCGGGGCCAACGTCCTGACTTTC	CASSYAGANVLTF
TRBV29-1	TRBJ1-6	TRBD1	NA	15	TGCAGCGTGGGTACAGGGGGCGGTGAGAAGTCACCCCTCCACTTT	CSVGTGGGEKSPLHF
TRBV6-1	TRBJ1-1	NA	once	14	TGTGCCAGCAGGGGGCTTACAGGGAACTCTGAAGCTTTCTTT	CASRGLTGNSEAFF
TRBV19	TRBJ2-7	TRBD1	NA	15	TGTGCCAGTAGGGTTTCCGGGACAGGATCCTACGAGCAGTACTTC	CASRVSGTGSYEQYF
TRBV15	TRBJ2-7	NA	NA	14	TGTGCCACCAGCAGAGATAGGGGGGCCTACGAGCAGTACTTC	CATSRDRGAYEQYF
TRBV7-9	TRBJ1-2	NA	NA	14	TGTGCCAGCAGCCGCCCAGACCCTAACTATGGCTACACCTTC	CASSRPDPNYGYTF
TRBV6-8	TRBJ1-2	NA	few	12	TGTGCCAGCAGTTACGACGGAAATGGCTACACCTTC	CASSYDGNGYTF
TRBV5-4	TRBJ2-1	NA	NA	13	TGTGCCAGCCGGGGGTTCGACTTGGGTGAGCAGTTCTTC	CASRGFDLGEQFF
TRBV19	TRBJ1-4	NA	NA	15	TGTGCCAGTAGTGAGACGGACGCAACTAATGAAAAACTGTTTTTT	CASSETDATNEKLFF
TRBV11-2	TRBJ2-5	NA	NA	15	TGTGCCAGCAGCACCAGACAGGGAGGGGCAGAGACCCAGTACTTC	CASSTRQGGAETQYF
TRBV7-2	TRBJ2-2	TRBD2	few	18	TGTGCCAGCAGCTTAGCGCCTAGCGGGAGGGCGAACACCGGGGAGCTGTTTTTT	CASSLAPSGRANTGELFF
TRBV6-1	TRBJ1-1	TRBD1	NA	14	TGTGCCAGCATTCCCGGGACAGCAGGGACTGAAGCTTTCTTT	CASIPGTAGTEAFF
TRBV7-6	TRBJ2-5	NA	few	13	TGTGCCAGCACCCTCTCCGTTGGGGAGACCCAGTACTTC	CASTLSVGETQYF
TRBV9	TRBJ2-2	NA	NA	12	TGTGCCAGCAGCCCACGCACCGGGGAGCTGTTTTTT	CASSPRTGELFF
TRBV30	TRBJ1-5	NA	NA	17	TGTGCCTGGAGTTCTAGGGAAGGGGTAGTAAGCAATCAGCCCCAGCATTTT	CAWSSREGVVSNQPQHF
TRBV28	TRBJ2-3	NA	NA	15	TGTGCCAGCAGTTCCGGTGGTATGGCGTCAGATACGCAGTATTTT	CASSSGGMASDTQYF
TRBV11-2	TRBJ2-5	TRBD2	NA	15	TGTGCCAGCAGCTTTCGGCTAGCGGGAGGAGAGACCCAGTACTTC	CASSFRLAGGETQYF
TRBV27	TRBJ2-3	TRBD2	few	15	TGTGCCAGCAGGGTGGCGGGAGGGCCGGGAGATACGCAGTATTTT	CASRVAGGPGDTQYF
TRBV20-1	TRBJ2-1	TRBD1	NA	14	TGCAGTGCCACTGGACAGGGCCCATACAATGAGCAGTTCTTC	CSATGQGPYNEQFF
TRBV20-1	TRBJ2-3	TRBD2	NA	14	TGCAGTGCTAGTAGCGGGAGAGGGACAGATACGCAGTATTTT	CSASSGRGTDTQYF
TRBV5-1	TRBJ1-2	NA	NA	12	TGCGCCAGCAGCTTGGCGGCAAACGGCTACACCTTC	CASSLAANGYTF
TRBV27	TRBJ1-1	NA	NA	15	TGTGCCAGCAGCCGCGATTGGGCATTGAACACTGAAGCTTTCTTT	CASSRDWALNTEAFF
TRBV19	TRBJ2-3	NA	NA	13	TGTGCCAGTAGAGAGCGGGGCACAGATACGCAGTATTTT	CASRERGTDTQYF
TRBV25-1	TRBJ2-4	NA	few	14	TGTGCCAGCAGTGAGGCGGGACCGTCCAACATTCAGTACTTC	CASSEAGPSNIQYF
TRBV7-2	TRBJ1-3	TRBD1	few	16	TGTGCCAGCAGCTTAGGGACAGGGGATCGCGGAAACACCATATATTTT	CASSLGTGDRGNTIYF